The present entry profiles one TCR beta chain with its context. Trimming stripped 1 base from V and 2 bases from J, with 12 bases between. This CDR3 comprises 15 residues. Germline CDR1 and CDR2: SGHRS and YFSETQ. The data were taken from a study of shared clonotypes between healthy human individuals. Here immunoSEQ multiplex PCR was the method, and the copy in TCRdb shows in-frame clones only, minus some. The data hold about 1 million clones, with 78% observed a single time. The clonotype comes from a man aged 18 to 30 in good health. Some clones in this sample may be carry-over from other donors' samples. The sequencing sample was made of memory CD4+ T cells from PBMCs. Subset specified: CD45RA-negative fraction. The chain joins TRBV5-1 to TRBJ2-5; D remains ambiguous. CDR3 sequence (DNA): TGCGCCAGCAGCTTGTTTCTGCCCTCTCAAGAGACCCAGTACTTC. It specifies CASSLFLPSQETQYF.